This T cell receptor beta chain was found in a study of T cell repertoires in cytomegalovirus infection. The wider study: It was recently identified HLA-C-restricted and well-studied HLA-B-restricted CMV epitopes that the study used. Public TCR beta signatures provided an indication of both CMV infection and a matching HLA type.

TCRdb reanalysed the reads using MiXCR and keeps one entry per CDR3 protein. The sample lists about 280,000 distinct CDR3 sequences; about 20% were seen once. Turning to this clonotype: Its antigen is still unknown.

V gave up 5 bases and J gave up 5 bases, with 12 bases separating them. The CDR3 length is 13 residues. CDR1 and CDR2 (germline): LGHNA, YSLEER. The study's findings and limits: HLA-C-restricted TCR beta clonotypes specific for CMV led the ex vivo response. The cumulative frequency of public TCR beta families distinguished individuals who carried CMV together with the relevant HLA.

The sequenced sample was cultured PBMCs, obtained from culture after CMV antigen stimulation. The source of this sequence is a human donor in good health (CMV status not recorded). Some clones in this sample may be carry-over from other donors' samples. This chain connects TRBV4-3 to TRBJ2-5; no definite D call. CDR3 protein: CASSKVVPETQYF. DNA for the CDR3: TGCGCCAGCAGCAAAGTCGTCCCCGAGACCCAGTACTTC.